This entry features one TCR beta chain sequence. The antigen remains undetermined. The sample belongs to a study of cytomegalovirus exposure and HLA in healthy donors. Broader study findings: The availability of immune exposure information extended only to CMV serostatus.

This PCR relied on a set of 60 Vbeta primers and 13 Jbeta primers. Authors' data handling: Roughly 11 million shared chains were among approximately 87 million unique TCR beta chains counted in a later analysis. Profiling relied on immunoSEQ multiplex PCR, and the TCRdb table lists in-frame clones only, not all of them. V and J calls and clone size follow that table, whereas D and trimming were derived from the DNA. The table includes roughly 69,000 clones, approximately 71% detected once. V shed 1 base and J shed 2 bases, with 9 bases lying between them. There are 14 residues in the CDR3. The germline V gene encodes CDR1 SEHNR and CDR2 FQNEAQ (reference sequence).

Material: PBMCs. The V and J genes are TRBV7-9 and TRBJ2-7, with D perhaps matching TRBD1 (5 bases). The receptor was isolated from a man between 50 and 59 years old in good health and CMV-seronegative. CDR3 coding DNA: TGTGCCAGCAGCTTAGAGGGGTCACCCTACGAGCAGTACTTC. It yields the protein CASSLEGSPYEQYF.